This TCR beta chain was identified in a study of shared clonotypes between healthy human individuals. Germline values: CDR1 MNHNS, CDR2 SASEGT. The V gene lost 4 bases and the J gene lost 4 bases, with 13 bases spanning the gap. The CDR3 runs to 15 residues. Replicate PCRs were loaded with approximately 300 ng DNA from unsorted PBMC, about 30,000 T cell genomes. Here immunoSEQ multiplex PCR was the method, and the copy in TCRdb shows in-frame clones only, minus some. Found here are roughly 480,000 clones, roughly 78% of them singletons; the top ten hold approximately 12%. The gene calls are TRBV6-1 and TRBJ1-4, with a tentative D call TRBD1 (5 bases). This clonotype originated in a woman aged 40 to 50 in good health. Some clones in this sample may be carry-over from other donors' samples. Specimen: PBMCs. CDR3 nucleotide sequence: TGTGCCAGCAGTGTTCACAGGAAAGTTAATGAAAAACTGTTTTTT. Translation gives CASSVHRKVNEKLFF.